This T cell receptor (beta chain) originates from a study of T cell responses to AZD1222 COVID-19 vaccine. Findings of the study overall: The repertoires were collected only after the peak T cell response. Per reports, nearly half of all spike-specific TCRs target regions that are unmutated in variants. Spike-wide vaccine-associated CD4 TCRs dominated at 160-218 and 743-854. White British donors predominated, females outnumbered males, and clonal diversity was possibly underestimated.

There are a few counts of this clone. Antigen specificity is unknown. Deletions cut 8 bases from V and 1 base from J, with 9 bases between. This CDR3 region has 13 residues. In germline, CDR1 is LNHNV, CDR2 YYDKDF (reference sequence). Assay: immunoSEQ multiplex PCR; the TCRdb copy retains only in-frame clones and omits some. The sample yields roughly 78,000 clones, roughly 80% seen once. The chain links TRBV15 to TRBJ2-1; weak D call: TRBD2 (6 bases). This TCR derives from an adult in good health. The material sequenced was peripheral blood, taken on day 0 of AZD1222 vaccination. CDR3 amino acids: CATVRGSYNEQFF. CDR3 DNA sequence: TGTGCCACCGTACGGGGGTCCTACAATGAGCAGTTCTTC.